This T cell receptor beta chain was identified in a study of shared clonotypes between healthy human individuals. Points from the study as a whole: Unshared clonotypes carried lower generation probabilities than those common to all four donors.

In the case of this clone: The target antigen is unknown. The same CDR3 can be traced to other DNA sequences in this sample.

TCRdb keeps only in-frame clones here, not all; method: immunoSEQ multiplex PCR. Of approximately 1,500,000 clones detected, approximately 98% appear once; the ten largest clones hold 0.4% to 0.55%. CD4+ cells underwent separation, giving CD45RA+ naive and CD45RA-negative memory subsets. The clonotype originates from a man aged 30 to 45 in good health. The specimen sequenced was naive CD4+ T cells sorted from blood. Subset meaning: CD45RA+ positively selected.

The CDR3 DNA reads TGCGCCAGCAGCCTGACTAGCGGCACCTACAATGAGCAGTTCTTC. Its translation is CASSLTSGTYNEQFF. The V and J genes are TRBV5-1 and TRBJ2-1; 9 bases fit TRBD2. This CDR3 has 15 residues. Trimming removed 4 bases from V and 2 bases from J; junction bases left unmatched: 4. Germline V gives CDR1 SGHRS, CDR2 YFSETQ.